This TCR beta chain was sequenced in a study of T cell repertoires and HLA-DP antigens. Study overall: CD4+ T cells were cocultured with HeLa cells expressing HLA-DP. A couple of male donors and one female donor spanned ages 18-to-29 through 60-to-69.

The length of the CDR3 is 13 residues. V lost 2 bases to trimming and J lost 7 bases, with 10 bases between them. Looked up from germline, CDR1 is WSHSY and CDR2 is SAAADI. The data were produced by immunoSEQ multiplex PCR, yet TCRdb's version contains in-frame clones alone and is incomplete. The sample records over 100,000 clones, 80% to 95% being singletons. Regarding this clone: Its antigen is still unknown.

The genes are TRBV10-2 and TRBJ2-3; maybe TRBD2 (5 bases). The sequence derives from a woman in her late teens or twenties in good health and CMV-seronegative. Sequencing was performed on CD4+ T cells from PBMCs. The CDR3 coding sequence is TGCGCCAGCAGTGAGGGAGGCCTTAATACGCAGTATTTT. It translates to CASSEGGLNTQYF.